What follows are 9 T cell receptor beta chains derived from one specimen sequenced in a study of cytomegalovirus exposure and HLA in healthy donors. Primers for the PCR totalled 60 Vbeta and 13 Jbeta. Profiling relied on immunoSEQ multiplex PCR, and the TCRdb table lists in-frame clones only, not all of them. This table has 90,000 to 150,000 clones, roughly 65% appearing once. The material sequenced was PBMCs. The receptors originated from a man aged 35 to 55 in good health and CMV-seropositive.

The chain has TRBV11-3 and TRBJ2-3, with unresolved D. CDR3 length: 13 residues. V lost 4 bases and J 5 bases, leaving 10 bases between the germline ends. Germline V gene sequence: CDR1 SGHNT, CDR2 YENEEA. CDR3: CASSSQVGDTQYF. CDR3 in DNA: TGTGCCAGCAGCTCCCAGGTGGGAGATACGCAGTATTTT.

The CDR3 loop reads CASSQEAFAYEQYF. CDR3 bases: TGTGCCAGCAGCCAAGAGGCTTTCGCCTACGAGCAGTACTTC. The chain combines TRBV7-8 with TRBJ2-5; D remains ambiguous. The closer fit of TRBJ2-7 to the DNA end suggests the J call may be wrong. Germline values: CDR1 SGHVS, CDR2 FQNEAQ. The length of the CDR3 is 14 residues.

This clone has just a few counts. A junction end diverges from the germline sequence, so it may reflect a read error. The chain combines TRBV6-6 with TRBJ2-7; 8 bases align to TRBD1. CDR3 size: 12 residues. The V gene's germline CDR1 is MNHNY and CDR2 SVGAGI (reference sequence). CDR3 coding DNA: TGTGCCAGCAGCCGAGAGGGACAGGCCCCGTGGTTC. Translation gives CASSREGQAPWF.

This clone was found once. This sequence joins TRBV6-5 and TRBJ2-7; tentative D call: TRBD2 (5 bases). CDR1 and CDR2 from the germline V gene are MNHEY and SVGAGI. V was shortened by 0 bases and J by 2 bases, with 11 bases between the two germline ends. CDR3 length: 15 residues. CDR3 loop: CASSYSMTGTYEQYF. The CDR3 DNA reads as TGTGCCAGCAGTTACTCGATGACGGGAACCTACGAGCAGTACTTC.

The CDR3 DNA reads TGTGCCAGAGAGACAGGGCTTGAGGGTACTGAAGCTTTCTTT. Protein sequence: CARETGLEGTEAFF. The gene calls are TRBV7-9 and TRBJ1-1; 7 bases map to TRBD1. The V gene's germline CDR1 is SEHNR and CDR2 FQNEAQ (reference sequence). This CDR3 is 14 amino acids long. Unmatched junction bases numbered 12, after V lost 9 bases and J lost 5 bases.

This chain connects TRBV5-1 to TRBJ2-2, with 7 bases lining up with TRBD2. This CDR3 spans 14 amino acids. CDR1 SGHRS and CDR2 YFSETQ come from the germline V gene. The V gene end was trimmed by 4 bases and the J gene end by 4 bases; junction bases not matched to a gene: 4. The CDR3 sequence is CASSAGVVTGELFF. The CDR3 region has the DNA TGCGCCAGCAGCGCGGGAGTTGTCACCGGGGAGCTGTTTTTT.

Note on this clone: This specimen includes other DNA sequences encoding the same CDR3. The rearrangement uses TRBV6-5 and TRBJ2-1; 7 bases line up with TRBD1. The CDR3 contains 15 residues. V lost 6 bases to trimming and J lost 4 bases; unmatched junction nucleotides: 9. Germline assignment: CDR1 MNHEY and CDR2 SVGAGI. In DNA form, the CDR3 reads TGTGCCAGCAGCCGTGCGTCGACAGGGTACAATGAGCAGTTCTTC. Translation: CASSRASTGYNEQFF.

In this sample, this clone turned up a few times. This chain uses TRBV20-1 with TRBJ2-7; weak D call: TRBD1 (6 bases). The CDR3 has 11 residues. Germline CDR1 reads DFQATT; CDR2 reads SNEGSKA (reference sequence). Trimming removed 8 bases from V and 2 bases from J, with 10 bases in between. CDR3 DNA: TGCAGTACTGACAGGCCCTACGAGCAGTACTTC. Translated: CSTDRPYEQYF.

This clone was observed a few times. The chain joins TRBV5-1 to TRBJ2-2; TRBD2 aligns across 12 bases. Trimming removed 2 bases from V and 5 bases from J; junction bases left unmatched: 4. The V gene's germline CDR1 is SGHRS and CDR2 YFSETQ. The CDR3 contains 16 residues. CDR3 in amino acids: CASSFQTSGGTGELFF. CDR3 nucleotide sequence: TGCGCCAGCAGCTTCCAGACTAGCGGGGGAACCGGGGAGCTGTTTTTT.